This TCR beta chain was recovered during a study of cytomegalovirus exposure and HLA in healthy donors. Vbeta (60) and Jbeta (13) primers were used in the PCR. Here immunoSEQ multiplex PCR was the method, and the copy in TCRdb shows in-frame clones only, minus some. The sample holds about 89,000 clones, roughly 86% seen once. Germline V gives CDR1 SGHRS, CDR2 YFSETQ. The CDR3 extends over 15 amino acids. Trimming stripped 0 bases from V and 5 bases from J, with 13 bases between. This clone has only a few counts. The TCR originated in a young man in good health and CMV-seropositive. This rearrangement joins TRBV5-1 to TRBJ2-3, with D perhaps matching TRBD1 (5 bases). The sample was PBMCs. The CDR3 here is CASSLVGRVGDTQYF. CDR3 DNA sequence: TGCGCCAGCAGCTTGGTTGGCAGGGTGGGAGATACGCAGTATTTT.